This is a list of T cell receptor beta chains from one sample in a study of T cells in Graves' hyperthyroidism and ophthalmopathy. TCRdb reprocessed the multiplex PCR reads via MiXCR and lists one record per CDR3 protein. This sample has hundreds of thousands of distinct CDR3 sequences; around 14% occur once, and the top ten carry 12% to 15%. Sequences were obtained from blood. The origin of the receptors is a woman between 18 and 29 years old with Graves' hyperthyroidism. Both conserved end residues are part of each CDR3. The order of the fields is D gene, CDR3 length, V gene, J gene, clone size, CDR3 DNA, CDR3 protein. D genes are given only for firm matches. Rows may omit the clone size; those that give it use once, few, many or a size class.

d_call: NA
cdr3_length: 12
v_call: TRBV12-3/TRBV12-4
j_call: TRBJ2-3
clone_size: many
cdr3_nt: TGTGCCAGCAGGTTCTCCACAGATACGCAGTATTTT
cdr3_aa: CASRFSTDTQYF

d_call: NA
cdr3_length: 15
v_call: TRBV7-9
j_call: TRBJ2-1
clone_size: many
cdr3_nt: TGTGCCAGCAGCTTCTGGAGGGGAGTATACAATGAGCAGTTCTTC
cdr3_aa: CASSFWRGVYNEQFF

d_call: NA
cdr3_length: 13
v_call: TRBV10-3
j_call: TRBJ2-5
clone_size: many
cdr3_nt: TGTGCCATCAGCGAGTTAAACCAAGAGACCCAGTACTTC
cdr3_aa: CAISELNQETQYF

d_call: NA
cdr3_length: 13
v_call: TRBV20-1
j_call: TRBJ1-2
clone_size: once
cdr3_nt: TGCAGTGCTAGGGTCGACACTAACTATGGCTGCACCTTC
cdr3_aa: CSARVDTNYGCTF

d_call: NA
cdr3_length: 18
v_call: TRBV9
j_call: TRBJ2-1
clone_size: NA
cdr3_nt: TGTGCCAGCAGCGTCTCTATACAGACATCATTTACGTACAATGAGCAGTTCTTC
cdr3_aa: CASSVSIQTSFTYNEQFF

d_call: TRBD2
cdr3_length: 16
v_call: TRBV11-2
j_call: TRBJ2-7
clone_size: many
cdr3_nt: TGTGCCAGCAGCTTATATACTAGCGGGAGGGGTTACGAGCAGTACTTC
cdr3_aa: CASSLYTSGRGYEQYF

d_call: TRBD1
cdr3_length: 15
v_call: TRBV18
j_call: TRBJ1-5
clone_size: many
cdr3_nt: TGTGCCAGCTCACCGGGACAGGGAACGATACAGCCCCAGCATTTT
cdr3_aa: CASSPGQGTIQPQHF

d_call: NA
cdr3_length: 15
v_call: TRBV7-3
j_call: TRBJ1-6
clone_size: NA
cdr3_nt: TGTGCCAGCAGCTTAGGAGAGGGTCTTACTTCACCCCTCCACTTT
cdr3_aa: CASSLGEGLTSPLHF

d_call: NA
cdr3_length: 18
v_call: TRBV6-1
j_call: TRBJ1-4
clone_size: few
cdr3_nt: TGTGCCAGCAGTGAACCCCCACCAGGGCCGAGGGGGGGTGAAAAACTGTTTTTT
cdr3_aa: CASSEPPPGPRGGEKLFF

d_call: TRBD2
cdr3_length: 14
v_call: TRBV20-1
j_call: TRBJ2-1
clone_size: few
cdr3_nt: TGCAGTGCTAGAATTAGCGGGGGGGGACCTGAGCAGTTCTTC
cdr3_aa: CSARISGGGPEQFF

d_call: NA
cdr3_length: 14
v_call: TRBV3-1
j_call: TRBJ1-2
clone_size: many
cdr3_nt: TGTGCCAGCAGCCAATCCGGGACCGGACTAGGCTACACCTTC
cdr3_aa: CASSQSGTGLGYTF

d_call: NA
cdr3_length: 12
v_call: TRBV11-2
j_call: TRBJ2-3
clone_size: many
cdr3_nt: TGTGCCAGCAGCCGGACCACAGATACGCAGTATTTT
cdr3_aa: CASSRTTDTQYF

d_call: TRBD1
cdr3_length: 12
v_call: TRBV29-1
j_call: TRBJ2-7
clone_size: many
cdr3_nt: TGCAGCGTGAGACAGGGGTCCTACGAGCAGTACTTC
cdr3_aa: CSVRQGSYEQYF

d_call: NA
cdr3_length: 13
v_call: TRBV28
j_call: TRBJ2-3
clone_size: many
cdr3_nt: TGTGCCAGCAGTTTAGGGAATACAGATACGCAGTATTTT
cdr3_aa: CASSLGNTDTQYF

d_call: TRBD1
cdr3_length: 14
v_call: TRBV10-3
j_call: TRBJ1-3
clone_size: NA
cdr3_nt: TGTGCCATCAGTCCGACAGGGGAAGGAAACACCATATATTTT
cdr3_aa: CAISPTGEGNTIYF

d_call: NA
cdr3_length: 16
v_call: TRBV2
j_call: TRBJ1-5
clone_size: many
cdr3_nt: TGTGCCAGCAGTGAACGAGCGGGGCTGACCAATCAGCCCCAGCATTTT
cdr3_aa: CASSERAGLTNQPQHF

d_call: TRBD1
cdr3_length: 14
v_call: TRBV2
j_call: TRBJ1-5
clone_size: many
cdr3_nt: TGTGCCAGCAGTGAACAGGGGGTCCGCGAGCCCCAGCATTTT
cdr3_aa: CASSEQGVREPQHF

d_call: TRBD1
cdr3_length: 17
v_call: TRBV5-1
j_call: TRBJ1-2
clone_size: many
cdr3_nt: TGCGCCAGCAGTCGACGGACAGGAGACAAGTTAAACTATGGCTACACCTTC
cdr3_aa: CASSRRTGDKLNYGYTF

d_call: NA
cdr3_length: 16
v_call: TRBV18
j_call: TRBJ1-1
clone_size: many
cdr3_nt: TGTGCCAGCTCACCACCGAGTGGGGGGGTTAACACTGAAGCTTTCTTT
cdr3_aa: CASSPPSGGVNTEAFF

d_call: TRBD2
cdr3_length: 15
v_call: TRBV28
j_call: TRBJ2-7
clone_size: many
cdr3_nt: TGTGCCAGCAGTTCACCGACTAGCGGCTCCTACGAGCAGTACTTC
cdr3_aa: CASSSPTSGSYEQYF

d_call: NA
cdr3_length: 15
v_call: TRBV18
j_call: TRBJ1-1
clone_size: many
cdr3_nt: TGTGCCAGCTCACCACAAGGAGGGGTTAGGGATGAAGCTTTCTTT
cdr3_aa: CASSPQGGVRDEAFF

d_call: NA
cdr3_length: 14
v_call: TRBV7-8
j_call: TRBJ2-7
clone_size: many
cdr3_nt: TGTGCCAGCAGCTTGGACGTAGGGTCCTACGAGCAGTACTTC
cdr3_aa: CASSLDVGSYEQYF

d_call: NA
cdr3_length: 14
v_call: TRBV12-3/TRBV12-4
j_call: TRBJ1-1
clone_size: many
cdr3_nt: TGTGCCAGCAGTTCTTCAGGGGCGGCCACTGAAGCTTTCTTT
cdr3_aa: CASSSSGAATEAFF

d_call: TRBD2
cdr3_length: 16
v_call: TRBV11-3
j_call: TRBJ2-3
clone_size: many
cdr3_nt: TGTGCCAGTGCGCCGGGACTAGCGACTACCACAGATACGCAGTATTTT
cdr3_aa: CASAPGLATTTDTQYF

d_call: NA
cdr3_length: 15
v_call: TRBV2
j_call: TRBJ1-3
clone_size: many
cdr3_nt: TGTGCCAGCAGTGAACTCAGCGTCTCTGGAAACACCATATATTTT
cdr3_aa: CASSELSVSGNTIYF

d_call: TRBD1
cdr3_length: 15
v_call: TRBV11-2
j_call: TRBJ1-4
clone_size: many
cdr3_nt: TGTGCCAGCAGCTCTACAGGGGCAACTAATGAAAAACTGTTTTTT
cdr3_aa: CASSSTGATNEKLFF

d_call: NA
cdr3_length: 15
v_call: TRBV11-1
j_call: TRBJ2-1
clone_size: many
cdr3_nt: TGTGCCAGCAGCTTAGGAGGGGGAGGAAACAATGAGCAGTTCTTC
cdr3_aa: CASSLGGGGNNEQFF

d_call: NA
cdr3_length: 15
v_call: TRBV20-1
j_call: TRBJ2-5
clone_size: many
cdr3_nt: TGCAGTGCTAGCGATGCAGCTAGAAAAATGGAGACCCAGTACTTC
cdr3_aa: CSASDAARKMETQYF

d_call: TRBD2
cdr3_length: 15
v_call: TRBV29-1
j_call: TRBJ2-2
clone_size: few
cdr3_nt: TGCAGCGTTGCACGGGGGGTAATGAACACCGGGGAGCTGTTTTTT
cdr3_aa: CSVARGVMNTGELFF

d_call: NA
cdr3_length: 13
v_call: TRBV20-1
j_call: TRBJ2-1
clone_size: NA
cdr3_nt: TGCAGTGCTAGCGACCGCTCCTACAATGAGCAGTTCTTC
cdr3_aa: CSASDRSYNEQFF